Listed here is a single T cell receptor (beta chain). The germline V gene has CDR1 LNHDA and CDR2 SQIVND (reference sequence). V gave up 6 bases and J gave up 4 bases, with 15 bases separating them. The CDR3 loop spans 14 amino acids. The protocol was immunoSEQ multiplex PCR, while the TCRdb copy is restricted to in-frame clones and leaves out a portion. The table has 20,000 to 25,000 clones, 81% seen once. These data come from a study of blood T cell repertoires in COVID-19. This receptor was identified in an older man with acute or convalescent COVID-19. The chain is built from TRBV19 and TRBJ1-1, with D maybe TRBD1 (6 bases). Sequenced sample: peripheral blood. CDR3 coding DNA: TGTGCCAGTAGCTTACAGGGAAGGCGCACTGAAGCTTTCTTT. It translates to CASSLQGRRTEAFF.